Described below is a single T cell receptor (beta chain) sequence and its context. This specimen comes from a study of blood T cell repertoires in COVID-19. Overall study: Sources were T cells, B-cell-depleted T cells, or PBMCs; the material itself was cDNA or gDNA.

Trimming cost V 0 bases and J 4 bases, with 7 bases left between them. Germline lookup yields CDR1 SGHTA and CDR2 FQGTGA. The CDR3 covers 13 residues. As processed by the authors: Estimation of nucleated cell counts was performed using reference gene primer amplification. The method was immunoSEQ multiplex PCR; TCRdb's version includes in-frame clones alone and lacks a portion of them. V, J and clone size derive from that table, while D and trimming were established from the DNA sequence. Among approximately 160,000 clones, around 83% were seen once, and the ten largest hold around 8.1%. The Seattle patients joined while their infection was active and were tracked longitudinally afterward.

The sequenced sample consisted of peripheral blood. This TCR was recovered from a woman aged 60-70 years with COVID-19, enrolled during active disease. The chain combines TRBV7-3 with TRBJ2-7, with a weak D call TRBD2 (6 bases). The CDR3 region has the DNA TGTGCCAGCAGCTTAACGCGGGGATACGAGCAGTACTTC. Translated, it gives CASSLTRGYEQYF.